The 9 T cell receptor beta chains in this list originate from one sample, sequenced in a study of CD8 T cells in ankylosing spondylitis. Study-level points and caveats: The study identified a TCR beta motif of fewer than 10 highly homologous variants that appeared characteristic of ankylosing spondylitis blood.

TCRdb analysed the 5' RACE reads with MiXCR anew, one entry per CDR3 protein. Counted here are around 490,000 distinct CDR3 sequences, under 5.5% occurring once; the ten biggest clones make up under 4.5%. Their specific antigens are unknown. Source material: blood, either unsorted or a sorted T cell fraction (not recorded which). Receptor source: a male donor with ankylosing spondylitis.

This clonotype was seen ten or more times. The rearrangement joins TRBV6-1 to TRBJ1-4; TRBD1 aligns across 10 bases. The germline gives CDR1 MNHNS, CDR2 SASEGT. V lost 7 bases, J lost 7 bases, and 15 bases stayed unmatched. This CDR3 is built from 17 residues. The CDR3 DNA is TGTGCCAGCACAAAAATGACAGGGGGCGTAATTAGTGAAAAACTGTTTTTT. Translation: CASTKMTGGVISEKLFF.

This clonotype has a count of ten or more. The CDR3 loop is CASRQGTGTQETQYF. The CDR3 DNA is TGCGCCAGCAGACAAGGGACAGGCACCCAAGAGACCCAGTACTTC. The genes are TRBV5-1 and TRBJ2-5; 8 nucleotides align to TRBD1. From germline, CDR1 is SGHRS and CDR2 YFSETQ. V shed 5 bases, J shed 1 base, and the junction held 7 bases outside the gene matches. The CDR3 consists of 15 residues.

In its sample, this clonotype was seen many times. The chain is built from TRBV9 and TRBJ1-2, with D perhaps matching TRBD1 (5 bases). V was shortened by 4 bases and J by 1 base, with 14 bases between the two germline ends. Germline assignment: CDR1 SGDLS and CDR2 YYNGEE. The CDR3 covers 15 residues. The CDR3: CASSFTPRGNYGYTF. The CDR3, as DNA: TGTGCCAGCAGCTTTACACCTAGGGGTAACTATGGCTACACCTTC. The entire variable domain, with the rest obtained from reference TRBV9 and TRBJ1-2, is as follows: DSGVTQTPKHLITATGQRVTLRCSPRSGDLSVYWYQQSLDQGLQFLIQYYNGEERAKGNILERFSAQQFPDLHSELNLSSLELGDSALYFCASSFTPRGNYGYTFGSGTRLTVV.

This clonotype was recorded at least ten times. The chain uses TRBV7-2 and TRBJ1-4; D ambiguous. The V and J ends lost 6 bases and 5 bases respectively, with 16 bases between them. This CDR3 contains 15 residues. Germline values: CDR1 SGHTA, CDR2 FQGNSA. Written as DNA, the CDR3 is TGTGCCAGCAGGCTAGGCTCCCAAGGGAATGAAAAACTGTTTTTT. Amino acid sequence: CASRLGSQGNEKLFF.

The chain carries TRBV5-4 and TRBJ1-1, with D possibly matching TRBD1 (6 bases). V lost 0 bases and J lost 6, with 9 bases in between. Germline V gene data show CDR1 as SGHNT and CDR2 as YYREEE (reference sequence). The CDR3 is 13 amino acids. The CDR3 region has the DNA TGTGCCAGCAGCTTGGCAGGGGAGGCTGAAGCTTTCTTT. This codes for CASSLAGEAEAFF.

This clonotype was observed at least ten times. The rearrangement uses TRBV21-1 and TRBJ2-3; the listed D gene, TRBD1, was not tested against the DNA. TRBV21-1 is a pseudogene locus. This CDR3 has 17 amino acids. In DNA form, the CDR3 reads TGTGCCAGCATCGTTTCGGCGACGACTAAGGGGACAGATACGCAGTATTTT. Protein sequence: CASIVSATTKGTDTQYF.

This clonotype was seen more than once but under ten times. DNA of the CDR3: TGCAGCGCAGCCCGACTAGCGGGGGGCACAGATACGCAGTATTTT. Protein product: CSAARLAGGTDTQYF. The chain has TRBV29-1 and TRBJ2-3; 12 nucleotides agree with TRBD2. The CDR3 sequence is 15 residues long. J lost 1 base, V lost 7 bases, and 6 bases had no gene match. Germline loops: CDR1 SQVTM, CDR2 ANQGSEA.

In this sample, this clonotype turned up a few times. This chain uses TRBV29-1 with TRBJ2-7; TRBD1 matches at 9 bases. The V gene's germline CDR1 is SQVTM and CDR2 ANQGSEA. Trimming at V came to 5 bases and at J to 4 bases, leaving 9 bases not matched to a gene. There are 14 residues in the CDR3. Here the CDR3 reads CSVNLRGTGYEQYF. The CDR3 bases are TGCAGCGTTAATCTGAGAGGGACAGGGTACGAGCAGTACTTC.

Ten or more counts support this clonotype. The rearrangement joins TRBV27 to TRBJ2-3, with TRBD2 identical over 10 bases. V was pared by 5 bases and J by 1 base, with 3 bases of the junction left unmatched. The V gene's germline CDR1 is MNHEY and CDR2 SMNVEV (reference sequence). The CDR3 has 15 amino acids. DNA for the CDR3: TGTGCCAGCAGTCCTAGCGGGGGTCGCACAGATACGCAGTATTTT. This sequence encodes CASSPSGGRTDTQYF.